Listed below are T cell receptor beta chains from one sample, sequenced in a study of shared clonotypes between healthy human individuals. Sequencing used immunoSEQ multiplex PCR; TCRdb keeps in-frame clones, though not all of them. The sample holds under 2,500,000 clones, around 95% seen once. Sequenced: naive CD4+ T cells sorted from blood. The receptors derive from a man between 18 and 35 years old in good health. Both conserved end residues are part of each CDR3. A D gene is named only where the DNA matches it firmly. Clone size appears in some rows only: once, few, many, or a class for an expanded clone.

V	J	D	size	DNA	CDR3
TRBV10-3	TRBJ2-5	-	-	TGTGCCATCAGTGAGTTTGGATCACAAGAGACCCAGTACTTC	CAISEFGSQETQYF
TRBV6-5	TRBJ1-2	-	few	TGTGCCACTCAACAGGGCGGCTATGGCTACACCTTC	CATQQGGYGYTF
TRBV5-4	TRBJ2-3	-	-	TGTGCCAGCAGTTCAGGACAGAGCACAGATACGCAGTATTTT	CASSSGQSTDTQYF
TRBV11-2	TRBJ1-2	-	-	TGTGCCAGCAGCTTGGAAAAGGGGGTGTTTGATGGCTACACCTTC	CASSLEKGVFDGYTF
TRBV7-2	TRBJ2-7	TRBD1	once	TGTGCCAGCAGCTTACAAGACAGGGCGTACGAGCAGTACTTC	CASSLQDRAYEQYF
TRBV5-4	TRBJ2-7	-	-	TGTGCCAGCAGCTTGTTGGGTCAGGGCCACTCCTACGAGCAGTACTTC	CASSLLGQGHSYEQYF
TRBV9	TRBJ2-3	-	-	TGTGCCAGCAGCCGACTCACAGATACGCAGTATTTT	CASSRLTDTQYF
TRBV28	TRBJ2-7	-	-	TGTGCCAGCAGTTTATCCTCCTACGAGCAGTACTTC	CASSLSSYEQYF
TRBV5-1	TRBJ2-4	-	-	TGCGCCAGCAGCTTGGATTTCGGGTCCTTGGCCAAAAACATTCAGTACTTC	CASSLDFGSLAKNIQYF
TRBV19	TRBJ2-3	TRBD2	-	TGTGCCAGTAGAGGCCTCCAGCGGGGGGGCACAGATACGCAGTATTTT	CASRGLQRGGTDTQYF
TRBV30	TRBJ1-6	-	-	TGTGCCTGGACTTTTAGGCAAGACAGGAGCGATTCACCCCTCCACTTT	CAWTFRQDRSDSPLHF
TRBV25-1	TRBJ1-2	-	-	TGTGCCAGCAGTGAATCTCGGGGGGGCGACTATGGCTACACCTTC	CASSESRGGDYGYTF
TRBV6-5	TRBJ1-5	-	once	TGTGCCAGTGGGGTGGGACTTCATCAGCCCCAGCATTTT	CASGVGLHQPQHF
TRBV18	TRBJ2-7	TRBD1	-	TGTGCCAGCTCACCCCTAATGACAGGGAGCGAGCAGTACTTC	CASSPLMTGSEQYF
TRBV2	TRBJ1-1	-	-	TGTGCCAGCAGCGGGGACCGGGGGGAGAACACTGAAGCTTTCTTT	CASSGDRGENTEAFF
TRBV30	TRBJ1-1	-	-	TGTGCCTGGAGTGTACAGGGAAAAGCTGAAGCTTTCTTT	CAWSVQGKAEAFF
TRBV27	TRBJ1-1	-	once	TGTGCTTCCGGCCGGATAGAGAACACTGAAGCTTTCTTT	CASGRIENTEAFF
TRBV18	TRBJ2-1	-	-	TGTGCCAGCTCACGGGACCTCTACAATGAGCAGTTCTTC	CASSRDLYNEQFF
TRBV29-1	TRBJ2-5	-	-	TGCAGCGTTGAGGGGCAGGTAGGAGAGACCCAGTACTTC	CSVEGQVGETQYF
TRBV6-6	TRBJ1-6	TRBD1	once	TGTGCCAGCCGGACAGGCCTAGATTCACCCCTCCACTTT	CASRTGLDSPLHF
TRBV5-1	TRBJ2-7	-	-	TGCGCCAGCAGCCTCCGGGGAGCCAACTACGAGCAGTACTTC	CASSLRGANYEQYF
TRBV5-4	TRBJ2-3	TRBD1	-	TGTGCCAGCAGCTTCCGGGACAGGCTGACAGATACGCAGTATTTT	CASSFRDRLTDTQYF
TRBV2	TRBJ2-7	-	-	TGTGCCAGCACAGCGCAGGGGGGGACTGCGTACGAGCAGTACTTC	CASTAQGGTAYEQYF
TRBV19	TRBJ2-3	TRBD2	-	TGTGCCAGTAGTATAGATCGGTCCACTAGCGGCCATACGCAGTATTTT	CASSIDRSTSGHTQYF
TRBV5-4	TRBJ1-2	TRBD1	-	TGTGCCAGCAGCTTGGCAGGGGGGAGCGATGGCTACACCTTC	CASSLAGGSDGYTF
TRBV10-3	TRBJ2-5	-	once	TGTGCCATCAGAGAGTCATACAAGCAAGAGACCCAGTACTTC	CAIRESYKQETQYF
TRBV18	TRBJ1-5	TRBD1	-	TGTGCCAGCTCACCCGAGACAGGGGGCAATCAGCCCCAGCATTTT	CASSPETGGNQPQHF
TRBV18	TRBJ1-5	-	-	TGTGCCAGCTCAGGAGTTAACAATCAGCCCCAGCATTTT	CASSGVNNQPQHF
TRBV2	TRBJ1-2	-	-	TGTGCCAGCAGTGAAACGCGGTCCTATGGCTACACCTTC	CASSETRSYGYTF
TRBV5-1	TRBJ1-3	-	-	TGCGCCAGCAGCTTGGGACAGGCGGCTGGAAACACCATATATTTT	CASSLGQAAGNTIYF
TRBV5-4	TRBJ2-1	TRBD2	-	TGTGCCAGCAGCTTGACTAGCGGGGGGAGAGATGAGCAGTTCTTC	CASSLTSGGRDEQFF
TRBV11-2	TRBJ2-7	-	-	TGTGCCAGCAGCTTAAGGGTAGCCCACGAGCAGTACTTC	CASSLRVAHEQYF
TRBV18	TRBJ2-7	-	-	TGTGCCAGCTCACCAAACTGGAGCTCCTACGAGCAGTACTTC	CASSPNWSSYEQYF
TRBV28	TRBJ1-6	-	-	TGTGCCAGCAGTTTATTTACGACCCCCAATTCACCCCTCCACTTT	CASSLFTTPNSPLHF
TRBV11-3	TRBJ2-3	-	-	TGTGCCAGCAGCATCTCTAGCACAGATACGCAGTATTTT	CASSISSTDTQYF
TRBV18	TRBJ1-4	-	-	TGTGCCAGCTCACCTCTGTCGACGGGGGAAAAACTGTTTTTT	CASSPLSTGEKLFF
TRBV7-9	TRBJ1-2	TRBD1	-	TGTGCCAGCAGCTTAGTAACAGGGGGCGTGCGAGCTGGCTACACCTTC	CASSLVTGGVRAGYTF
TRBV19	TRBJ1-2	TRBD1	-	TGTGCCAGTAGTGCGGACAGGGGGAACTATGGCTACACCTTC	CASSADRGNYGYTF
TRBV10-2	TRBJ2-1	TRBD2	once	TGCGCCAGCAGACCCCTAGCGGGTCCCTACAATGAGCAGTTCTTC	CASRPLAGPYNEQFF
TRBV9	TRBJ1-3	-	-	TGTGCCAGCAGCGCCTCCGGGCCCATACCCCGCTCTGGAAACACCATATATTTT	CASSASGPIPRSGNTIYF
TRBV30	TRBJ2-1	-	-	TGTGCCTGGAACTTAGGGAGTTTTGAGCAGTTCTTC	CAWNLGSFEQFF